Below, one TCR beta chain is given with its context. Its target is unknown. This sample was included in a study of T cell responses to AZD1222 COVID-19 vaccine. The study, taken as a whole, reports: Unmutated variant regions reportedly attract nearly half of all spike-specific TCRs. There were mostly white British donors and more females than males, and clonal diversity was possibly underestimated. Increased Spike-specific TCR breadth and depth were observed after two AZD1222 doses.

Deletions cut 2 bases from V and 7 bases from J, with 11 bases between. This CDR3 spans 13 amino acids. In germline, CDR1 is MNHEY, CDR2 SVGAGI. The method was immunoSEQ multiplex PCR; TCRdb's version includes in-frame clones alone and lacks a portion of them. This sample has 100,000 to 150,000 clones, with about 85% found just once. This chain joins TRBV6-5 and TRBJ1-1; perhaps TRBD1 as D (6 bases). This receptor was identified in an adult in good health. The sequenced sample was peripheral blood, obtained on day 0 of AZD1222 vaccination. The CDR3 sequence: CASSYRGQREAFF. CDR3 in DNA: TGTGCCAGCAGTTACCGTGGACAGCGTGAAGCTTTCTTT.